This is a list of T cell receptor beta chains from one sample in a study of cytomegalovirus exposure and HLA in healthy donors. Libraries were prepared by immunoSEQ multiplex PCR; TCRdb keeps only in-frame clonotypes and omits some of them. Among about 73,000 clones, about 90% were seen once, and the ten largest hold 3.8%. Sequencing used PBMCs. The source is a woman younger than 30 in good health and CMV-seropositive. The CDR3 runs from the conserved cysteine through the conserved F or W. The order of the fields is clone size, D gene, J gene, V gene, CDR3 protein, CDR3 DNA. The D gene is left open where the match is weak. Clone sizes are given selectively: once, few, many, or a class where the clone is expanded.

once,TRBD2,TRBJ2-7,TRBV6-5,CASSYTVGQGGEQYF,TGTGCCAGCAGTTATACCGTGGGGCAGGGAGGGGAGCAGTACTTC
-,TRBD1,TRBJ2-7,TRBV6-1,CASSPPGQPYEQYF,TGTGCCAGCAGTCCCCCGGGACAGCCCTACGAGCAGTACTTC
-,-,TRBJ2-7,TRBV9,CASSPSTGLKAYEQYF,TGTGCCAGCAGCCCCAGCACCGGACTGAAGGCCTACGAGCAGTACTTC
-,-,TRBJ1-4,TRBV4-3,CASSQDTGTSEKLFF,TGCGCCAGCAGCCAAGACACAGGGACCAGTGAAAAACTGTTTTTT
-,TRBD2,TRBJ2-7,TRBV27,CASSKWTSALDEQYF,TGTGCCAGCAGTAAATGGACTAGCGCTTTAGACGAGCAGTACTTC
-,-,TRBJ2-7,TRBV7-2,CASSLDGGQYF,TGTGCCAGCAGCTTAGACGGGGGGCAGTACTTC
-,-,TRBJ2-1,TRBV9,CASSVTGTPYLEQFF,TGTGCCAGCAGCGTAACCGGGACTCCTTACTTAGAGCAGTTCTTC
once,TRBD2,TRBJ2-1,TRBV30,CAFELAGSPKDEQFF,TGTGCCTTTGAACTAGCGGGGAGCCCCAAGGATGAGCAGTTCTTC
-,-,TRBJ2-2,TRBV14,CASSQVSYTGELFF,TGTGCCAGCAGCCAAGTCAGTTATACCGGGGAGCTGTTTTTT
-,-,TRBJ2-5,TRBV2,CASSDLSETQYF,TGTGCCAGCAGTGACCTCTCCGAGACCCAGTACTTC
-,TRBD2,TRBJ2-1,TRBV28,CASREASGRYEQFF,TGTGCCAGCCGAGAGGCTAGCGGGAGATATGAGCAGTTCTTC
-,-,TRBJ2-3,TRBV2,CASNLQGQSTDTQYF,TGTGCCAGCAATCTGCAGGGGCAAAGCACAGATACGCAGTATTTT
-,TRBD1,TRBJ1-4,TRBV2,CASSGDSNEKLFF,TGTGCCAGCAGCGGGGACAGTAATGAAAAACTGTTTTTT
-,-,TRBJ1-2,TRBV11-2,CASSLDTGYHGYTF,TGTGCCAGCAGCTTGGATACAGGGTATCATGGCTACACCTTC
-,TRBD1,TRBJ2-1,TRBV13,CASSFKQGILGYNEQFF,TGTGCCAGCAGCTTCAAACAGGGGATATTAGGCTACAATGAGCAGTTCTTC
-,-,TRBJ2-5,TRBV29-1,CSVSFQETQYF,TGCAGCGTTAGCTTCCAAGAGACCCAGTACTTC
-,TRBD2,TRBJ2-3,TRBV9,CASSLDSGIETDTQYF,TGTGCCAGCAGCTTAGATAGCGGGATTGAAACAGATACGCAGTATTTT
-,TRBD1,TRBJ1-1,TRBV29-1,CSVETGGTEAFF,TGCAGCGTTGAAACAGGGGGCACTGAAGCTTTCTTT